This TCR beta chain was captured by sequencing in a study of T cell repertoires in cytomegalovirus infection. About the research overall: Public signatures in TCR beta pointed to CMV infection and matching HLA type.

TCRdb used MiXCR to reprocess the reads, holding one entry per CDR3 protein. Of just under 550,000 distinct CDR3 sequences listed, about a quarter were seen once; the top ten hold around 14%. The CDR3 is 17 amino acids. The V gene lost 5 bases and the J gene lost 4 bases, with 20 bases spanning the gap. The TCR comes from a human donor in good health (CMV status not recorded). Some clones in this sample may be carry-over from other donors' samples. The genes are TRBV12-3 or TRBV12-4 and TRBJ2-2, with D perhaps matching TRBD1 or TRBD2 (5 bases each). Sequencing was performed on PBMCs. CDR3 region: CASSPDGGFQGTGELFF. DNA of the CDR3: TGTGCCAGCAGTCCCGATGGAGGATTCCAGGGCACCGGGGAGCTGTTTTTT.